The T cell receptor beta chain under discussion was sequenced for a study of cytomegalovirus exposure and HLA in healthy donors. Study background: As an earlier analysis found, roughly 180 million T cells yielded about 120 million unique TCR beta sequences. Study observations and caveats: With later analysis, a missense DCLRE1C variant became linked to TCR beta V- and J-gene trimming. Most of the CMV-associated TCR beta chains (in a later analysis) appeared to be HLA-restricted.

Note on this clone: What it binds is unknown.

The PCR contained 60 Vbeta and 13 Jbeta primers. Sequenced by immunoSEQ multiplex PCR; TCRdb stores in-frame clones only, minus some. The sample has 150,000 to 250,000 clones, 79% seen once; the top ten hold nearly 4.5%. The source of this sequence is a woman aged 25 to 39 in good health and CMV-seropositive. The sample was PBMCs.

As DNA, the CDR3 is TGTGCCACTGTACTAGAAGGGCAAACTGAAGCTTTCTTT. Its translation: CATVLEGQTEAFF. This rearrangement joins TRBV7-9 to TRBJ1-1, with D uncertain. Trimming cost V 10 bases and J 5 bases, with 17 bases left between them. The CDR3 has 13 amino acids. Looked up from germline, CDR1 is SEHNR and CDR2 is FQNEAQ (reference sequence). Complete variable domain (other parts from reference TRBV7-9 and TRBJ1-1): DTGVSQNPRHKITKRGQNVTFRCDPISEHNRLYWYRQTLGQGPEFLTYFQNEAQLEKSRLLSDRFSAERPKGSFSTLEIQRTEQGDSAMYLCATVLEGQTEAFFGQGTRLTVV.